The 7 T cell receptor beta chains in this list originate from one sample, sequenced in a study. Each CDR3 protein is one row after TCRdb ran MiXCR on the 5' RACE reads. Among about 200 distinct CDR3 sequences listed, under 97% were seen once. The sequenced material came from naive CD4+ T cells sorted from blood. As to subset: naive CD4+ T cells, CD4+CD45RA+CD25-. Receptors were obtained from a female donor with breast cancer.

Comments on this clonotype: In a library made to pick up alpha chains, this beta chain is a stray read with a size that means little. The V call is TRBV6-1, the J call TRBJ2-7, with D perhaps being TRBD1 or TRBD2 (5 bases each). The V end lost 3 bases, the J end lost 9 bases, and 18 bases lay between the germline ends. The V gene's germline CDR1 is MNHNS and CDR2 SASEGT. There are 14 residues in the CDR3. The CDR3 bases are TGTGCCAGCAGTGAGAGGGGCTCCGGCGTACCGCAGTACTTC. Protein: CASSERGSGVPQYF.

Comment on this clonotype: This beta chain was picked up by a library intended for alpha chains and is off target, so its count carries little meaning. The chain links TRBV7-6 to TRBJ2-2; D is possibly TRBD1 or TRBD2 (5 bases each). The CDR3 totals 13 residues. Looked up from germline, CDR1 is SGHVS and CDR2 is FNYEAQ. The V end was cut by 8 bases, the J end by 4 bases, with 11 bases between. CDR3 region: CASGTLLTGELFF. The CDR3 DNA reads TGTGCCAGCGGGACCTTACTCACCGGGGAGCTGTTTTTT.

As for this clonotype: This beta chain represents an off-target read in a library built for alpha chains; its size is of limited meaning. The J gene is TRBJ2-1, the V gene TRBV2; D not certain. Germline CDR1 is SNHLY and CDR2 is FYNNEI. The CDR3 totals 13 residues. V was cut by 5 bases and J by 5 bases, with 10 bases left in between. The CDR3 sequence: CASSLVVHNEQFF. The CDR3 region has the DNA TGTGCCAGCAGTTTAGTAGTCCACAATGAGCAGTTCTTC.

About this clonotype: A library made for alpha chains picked up this beta chain off target, so its size means little. The chain employs TRBV20-1 and TRBJ1-2; TRBD1 is a possible D gene (6 bases). The CDR3 runs 13 residues. With 6 bases removed from V and 4 bases from J, the gap between germline ends came to 15 bases. Germline-derived CDR1 and CDR2 are DFQATT and SNEGSKA (reference sequence). CDR3 in amino acids: CSALTQGIYGYTF. The CDR3, as DNA: TGCAGTGCCCTCACCCAGGGGATCTATGGCTACACCTTC.

Comments on this clonotype: Because this beta chain is a stray read in a library intended to capture alpha chains, its abundance should not be given much weight. The V call is TRBV12-3 or TRBV12-4, the J call TRBJ1-2; D is uncertain. The CDR3 runs to 15 residues. V was cut by 1 base and J by 2 bases, with 11 bases left in between. CDR3 sequence (DNA): TGTGCCAGCAGTTTAGATGGGGTTTCGAACTATGGCTACACCTTC. It codes for CASSLDGVSNYGYTF.

Note on this clonotype: The library was designed around alpha chains, so this beta chain is a stray read whose abundance carries little weight. The chain couples TRBV24-1 to TRBJ1-2; TRBD1 agrees at 8 bases. V lost 3 bases to trimming and J lost 0 bases; unmatched junction nucleotides: 5. Germline V gene sequence: CDR1 KGHDR, CDR2 SFDVKD. The CDR3 is made up of 16 amino acids. CDR3 loop: CATSDGTGRANYGYTF. CDR3 DNA sequence: TGTGCCACCAGTGATGGGACAGGCAGAGCTAACTATGGCTACACCTTC.

Points on this clonotype: Because this beta chain is a stray read in a library intended to capture alpha chains, its abundance should not be given much weight. The J gene is TRBJ1-2, the V gene TRBV20-1; 7 bases fit TRBD1. Germline V lookup: CDR1 DFQATT, CDR2 SNEGSKA (reference sequence). The V segment lost 6 bases and the J segment 8 bases; nucleotides outside the gene matches: 9. The CDR3 runs 12 residues. The CDR3 DNA reads as TGCAGTGCCTCAGCCCGAGGGGGCGGCTACACCTTC. It codes for CSASARGGGYTF.